Shown below are 20 T cell receptor beta chains from a single sample sequenced in a study of cytomegalovirus exposure and HLA in healthy donors. The PCR ran on 60 Vbeta and 13 Jbeta primers. Clones were sequenced by immunoSEQ multiplex PCR, and TCRdb holds only the in-frame ones, with some missing. The table records 100,000 to 150,000 clones, over 60% of them present only once. Sequenced sample: PBMCs. The receptors stem from a female donor in good health and CMV-seronegative.

The rearrangement links TRBV6-5 to TRBJ1-1; possibly TRBD1 for D (6 bases). V lost 4 bases to trimming and J lost 5 bases, with 17 bases between them. There are 15 residues in the CDR3. The germline gives CDR1 MNHEY, CDR2 SVGAGI. CDR3 sequence (DNA): TGTGCCAGCAGTTCCTTCAGGGGAGAGGGAACTGAAGCTTTCTTT. Translated, it gives CASSSFRGEGTEAFF.

The chain is built from TRBV7-3 and TRBJ2-2; TRBD1 agrees at 7 bases. The V and J ends lost 4 bases and 4 bases, in that order; junction bases with no gene match: 3. This CDR3 is built from 14 residues. Per germline, CDR1 SGHTA and CDR2 FQGTGA. The CDR3 nucleotides read TGTGCCAGCAGCTGGGACAGCCCCACCGGGGAGCTGTTTTTT. Its protein is CASSWDSPTGELFF.

The chain links TRBV7-7 to TRBJ2-5, with 7 positions matching TRBD2. The V and J ends lost 1 base and 4 bases, in that order; junction bases with no gene match: 9. This CDR3 comprises 16 residues. Germline CDR1 reads SSHAT; CDR2 reads FNYEAQ (reference sequence). CDR3 nucleotides: TGTGCCAGCAGCTTAGTGGGGGAGGGCGCCGGAGAGACCCAGTACTTC. Protein sequence: CASSLVGEGAGETQYF.

The chain has TRBV9 and TRBJ2-3, with TRBD2 matching 8 bases. The V segment lost 0 bases and the J segment 0 bases; nucleotides outside the gene matches: 6. CDR3 length equals 17 residues. Germline CDR1 SGDLS, CDR2 YYNGEE. CDR3 sequence: CASSVDITSGSTDTQYF. The CDR3 nucleotides are TGTGCCAGCAGCGTAGATATAACTAGCGGAAGCACAGATACGCAGTATTTT.

This clone was detected a few times. The rearrangement links TRBV11-3 to TRBJ1-5, with D perhaps TRBD1 (6 bases). The V gene lost 2 bases and the J gene lost 2 bases, with 19 bases spanning the gap. This CDR3 spans 18 amino acids. Germline V lookup: CDR1 SGHNT, CDR2 YENEEA. CDR3 loop: CASSLSPRDKPCNQPQHF. CDR3 in DNA: TGTGCCAGCAGCTTATCCCCTCGGGACAAGCCTTGCAATCAGCCCCAGCATTTT.

The chain carries TRBV28 and TRBJ2-5, with 10 bases identical to TRBD2. The end of the DNA aligns better with TRBJ2-7, so the J call may be wrong. The CDR3 sequence is 15 residues long. The germline gives CDR1 MDHEN, CDR2 SYDVKM. This chain's CDR3 is CATQGQDSGRYEQYF. The CDR3 bases are TGTGCCACTCAGGGCCAGGATAGCGGGAGGTACGAGCAGTACTTC.

The chain is built from TRBV6-6 and TRBJ2-3, with D maybe TRBD2 (5 bases). The CDR3 runs to 12 residues. CDR1 is MNHNY, CDR2 SVGAGI, per germline (reference sequence). V was trimmed by 7 bases and J by 4 bases, leaving 9 bases between them. The CDR3 coding sequence is TGTGCCAGCATTGGACTTTCAGATACGCAGTATTTT. Translation: CASIGLSDTQYF.

In its sample, this clone was seen once. The chain's CDR3 is CASSEGTSGTYEQYF. The DNA of the CDR3 is TGTGCCAGCAGTGAAGGGACTAGCGGGACCTACGAGCAGTACTTC. The chain couples TRBV6-1 to TRBJ2-7; 12 bases agree with TRBD2. The CDR3 length is 15 residues. The V gene end was trimmed by 1 base and the J gene end by 2 bases; junction bases not matched to a gene: 0. Germline assignment: CDR1 MNHNS and CDR2 SASEGT.

The V gene is TRBV28, the J gene TRBJ1-2; TRBD1 aligns across 7 bases. The trim removed 5 bases at V and 5 bases at J, leaving 2 bases unmatched. Germline loops: CDR1 MDHEN, CDR2 SYDVKM. The CDR3 covers 12 residues. CDR3 region: CASSRQGYGYTF. The CDR3 bases are TGTGCCAGCAGTCGACAGGGTTATGGCTACACCTTC.

V is TRBV9 and J is TRBJ1-1; 10 nucleotides align to TRBD1. Trimming took 0 bases from V and 3 from J; bases not matched to a gene: 2. The CDR3 has 15 amino acids. CDR1 is SGDLS and CDR2 is YYNGEE in the germline V gene. CDR3 residues: CASSVVGTGDTEAFF. In DNA form, the CDR3 reads TGTGCCAGCAGCGTAGTCGGGACAGGGGACACTGAAGCTTTCTTT. Looking up the rest from reference TRBV9 and TRBJ1-1 gives the full variable domain: DSGVTQTPKHLITATGQRVTLRCSPRSGDLSVYWYQQSLDQGLQFLIQYYNGEERAKGNILERFSAQQFPDLHSELNLSSLELGDSALYFCASSVVGTGDTEAFFGQGTRLTVV.

This chain links TRBV13 with TRBJ1-6; D ambiguous. There are 12 residues in the CDR3. The germline V gene has CDR1 PRHDT and CDR2 FYEKMQ (reference sequence). Deletions cut 7 bases from V and 7 bases from J, with 8 bases between. The CDR3 is CASMGRNSPLHF. CDR3 nucleotides: TGTGCCAGCATGGGGAGGAATTCACCCCTCCACTTT.

As to this clone: This sample also contains other DNA sequences that code for the same CDR3. The chain uses TRBV7-3 and TRBJ2-1; the D is unclear. Germline CDR1 is SGHTA and CDR2 is FQGTGA. The CDR3 is made up of 13 amino acids. V was pared by 0 bases and J by 7 bases, with 7 bases between. CDR3 in amino acids: CASSLTRVNEQFF. For the CDR3, the DNA is TGTGCCAGCAGCTTAACTCGGGTAAATGAGCAGTTCTTC.

There are a few counts of this clone. The genes are TRBV5-1 and TRBJ2-2; 9 bases match TRBD2. The junction had 12 bases not matched to a gene; V was cut back by 4 bases and J by 5 bases. CDR3 size: 17 residues. Per germline, CDR1 SGHRS and CDR2 YFSETQ. The CDR3 loop is CASSGRLAALKTGELFF. Written as DNA, the CDR3 is TGCGCCAGCAGCGGGAGACTAGCGGCGCTTAAAACCGGGGAGCTGTTTTTT.

V gene TRBV10-1 combines with J gene TRBJ2-6, with 7 bases that match TRBD1. The CDR3 is 15 residues long. Unmatched junction bases numbered 4, after V lost 4 bases and J lost 4 bases. Germline V lookup: CDR1 WNHNN, CDR2 SYGVQD (reference sequence). This chain's CDR3 is CASSVGGGGANVLTF. The CDR3 DNA reads as TGCGCCAGCAGTGTAGGGGGCGGAGGGGCCAACGTCCTGACTTTC.

The CDR3 spells CASSPNPGQEIHEQFF. The DNA for the CDR3 is TGTGCCAGCAGTCCGAACCCGGGACAGGAAATCCATGAGCAGTTCTTC. J is TRBJ2-1 and V is TRBV28; 8 bases are a match to TRBD1. The CDR3 loop spans 16 amino acids. CDR1 and CDR2 (germline): MDHEN, SYDVKM. J lost 8 bases, V lost 5 bases, and 14 bases had no gene match.

The chain joins TRBV5-1 to TRBJ1-2; D perhaps matches TRBD1 (5 bases). The germline CDR1 and CDR2 sequences are SGHRS and YFSETQ. The CDR3 consists of 14 residues. The ends were cut back, 0 bases at V and 1 base at J, with 7 bases in the middle. The CDR3, as DNA: TGCGCCAGCAGCTTGGAGGGGCTTAACTATGGCTACACCTTC. Translated: CASSLEGLNYGYTF.

This chain joins TRBV18 and TRBJ2-1; unclear D gene. Germline lookup yields CDR1 KGHSH and CDR2 LQKENI. The CDR3 length is 15 residues. V lost 3 bases and J lost 2, with 11 bases in between. CDR3 in DNA: TGTGCCAGCTCACCGGGCAACCTCCCCTACAATGAGCAGTTCTTC. This gives the protein CASSPGNLPYNEQFF. The variable domain in full, with the rest retrieved from reference TRBV18 and TRBJ2-1, is NAGVMQNPRHLVRRRGQEARLRCSPMKGHSHVYWYRQLPEEGLKFMVYLQKENIIDESGMPKERFSAEFPKEGPSILRIQQVVRGDSAAYFCASSPGNLPYNEQFFGPGTRLTVL.

The table lists this clone with a count of one. This chain joins TRBV19 and TRBJ1-5, with D possibly TRBD1 on 6 matching bases. Per the germline V gene, CDR1 is LNHDA and CDR2 is SQIVND (reference sequence). V lost 3 bases to trimming and J lost 3 bases, with 18 bases between them. This CDR3 comprises 17 residues. The CDR3 here is CASSIELGQTFNQPQHF. DNA for the CDR3: TGTGCCAGTAGTATCGAACTAGGACAGACTTTCAATCAGCCCCAGCATTTT.

The chain combines TRBV6-5 with TRBJ1-2; 9 positions match TRBD1. Unmatched junction bases numbered 6, after V lost 5 bases and J lost 8 bases. The CDR3 consists of 13 residues. Germline CDR1 reads MNHEY; CDR2 reads SVGAGI. CDR3 in amino acids: CASSRTGAGGYTF. CDR3 DNA sequence: TGTGCCAGCAGTCGGACAGGGGCGGGAGGCTACACCTTC.

This chain links TRBV18 with TRBJ1-4; D perhaps matches TRBD1 (6 bases). This CDR3 contains 14 residues. Germline CDR1 reads KGHSH; CDR2 reads LQKENI. V dropped 3 bases and J dropped 5 bases, with 10 bases sitting between them. The CDR3 sequence is CASSPQGPNEKLFF. CDR3 in DNA: TGTGCCAGCTCACCGCAGGGGCCAAATGAAAAACTGTTTTTT.